This TCR beta chain was observed in a study of T cells in Graves' hyperthyroidism and ophthalmopathy. Study outcomes and limitations: Most clonotypes expanded in the thyroid (above 0.001) were also present in blood. Stable hyperthyroidism and ophthalmopathy were separated using 13 V-J signatures.

J lost 7 bases, V lost 7 bases, and 8 bases had no gene match. The CDR3 covers 13 residues. At least ten counts were recorded for this clonotype. What it binds is not known. RNA transcripts served as the template for amplifying TCR beta CDR3 regions. The HTBI primer set served for first-round RT-PCR of the TCR CDR3. TCRdb itself ran the multiplex PCR reads through MiXCR, one entry per CDR3 protein. The table records 410,000 or so distinct CDR3 sequences, roughly 15% of them present only once. The receptor's source is a man between 18 and 35 years old with Graves' ophthalmopathy. Sequences were obtained from blood. This chain uses TRBV12-3 or TRBV12-4 with TRBJ2-7, with 9 bases matching TRBD1. DNA for the CDR3: TGTGCCAGCAAAAACAGGGGGCGCGGGGAGCAGTACTTC. This gives the protein CASKNRGRGEQYF.